The 8 T cell receptor beta chains reported below all come from one sample, sequenced in a study of lymphopenia after photon versus proton radiotherapy. Profiling relied on immunoSEQ multiplex PCR, and the TCRdb table lists in-frame clones only, not all of them. There are tens of thousands of clones in the sample; 70% to 85% occur only once, and 2.1% lies in the top ten. Sequences were derived from peripheral blood, sampled from a patient treated with proton-based radiotherapy. All receptors derive from a man between 60 and 70 years old with pancreatic cancer.

This chain joins TRBV19 and TRBJ2-2; 7 bases are a match to TRBD1. CDR1 is LNHDA, CDR2 SQIVND, per germline (reference sequence). Losses at the gene ends were 4 bases for V and 4 bases for J; bases not matched to a gene: 6. The CDR3 contains 15 residues. This chain's CDR3 is CASSTDRDLTGELFF. The CDR3 coding sequence is TGTGCCAGTAGTACTGACAGGGACCTCACCGGGGAGCTGTTTTTT. The whole variable domain, remainder taken from reference TRBV19 and TRBJ2-2, is DGGITQSPKYLFRKEGQNVTLSCEQNLNHDAMYWYRQDPGQGLRLIYYSQIVNDFQKGDIAEGYSVSREKKESFPLTVTSAQKNPTAFYLCASSTDRDLTGELFFGEGSRLTVL.

A single count supports this clone. The gene calls are TRBV12-1 and TRBJ2-1; TRBD2, the D gene given by the table, was not confirmed from the DNA. TRBV12-1 constitutes a pseudogene. The length of the CDR3 is 16 residues. CDR3 sequence reads: CASNPFVAGGYNEQFF. The CDR3 coding sequence is TGTGCCAGCAATCCCTTTGTAGCGGGAGGCTACAATGAGCAGTTCTTC.

The chain couples TRBV4-2 to TRBJ2-1; perhaps D is TRBD1 or TRBD2 (5 bases each). The CDR3 contains 15 residues. Trimming removed 0 bases from V and 8 bases from J, with 14 bases in between. Germline CDR1 LGHNA, CDR2 YNFKEQ. In nucleotides, the CDR3 is TGTGCCAGCAGCCAAGATGGGGACCGGTACGATGAGCAGTTCTTC. Its translation: CASSQDGDRYDEQFF.

The chain couples TRBV28 to TRBJ1-5; D perhaps matches TRBD1 (5 bases). V dropped 5 bases and J dropped 5 bases, with 13 bases sitting between them. The CDR3 is made up of 14 amino acids. In germline, CDR1 is MDHEN, CDR2 SYDVKM. The CDR3 bases are TGTGCCAGCAGTACAAGGACAAATTATCAGCCCCAGCATTTT. It codes for CASSTRTNYQPQHF.

The rearrangement joins TRBV5-1 to TRBJ1-1, with D uncertain. CDR1 is SGHRS and CDR2 is YFSETQ in the germline V gene. V was pared by 4 bases and J by 1 base, with 14 bases between. This CDR3 region has 15 residues. The DNA of the CDR3 is TGCGCCAGCAGCCAACTTCCGGGAAAGAACACTGAAGCTTTCTTT. Protein product: CASSQLPGKNTEAFF.

The V gene is TRBV7-2, the J gene TRBJ2-1; maybe TRBD1 (6 bases). Trimming cost V 5 bases and J 6 bases, with 17 bases left between them. In germline, CDR1 is SGHTA, CDR2 FQGNSA. This CDR3 comprises 15 residues. This CDR3 reads CASSPRNRAGNEQFF. The CDR3 DNA reads TGTGCCAGCAGCCCTCGCAACAGGGCAGGCAATGAGCAGTTCTTC.

The chain couples TRBV7-8 to TRBJ2-7; D may be TRBD1 (5 bases). The CDR3 runs to 15 residues. The V end was cut by 5 bases, the J end by 1 base, with 15 bases between. CDR1 is SGHVS and CDR2 is FQNEAQ in the germline V gene. This CDR3 is CASSLGHSSSYEQYF. CDR3 bases: TGTGCCAGCAGCCTCGGACACTCCTCATCCTACGAGCAGTACTTC.

Only a few counts were recorded for this clone. V is TRBV11-2 and J is TRBJ2-1, with 7 bases identical to TRBD2. From germline, CDR1 is SGHAT and CDR2 FQNNGV. The CDR3 extends over 14 amino acids. After removal of 1 base from V and 4 bases from J, the junction contained 1 base not matched to a gene. DNA of the CDR3: TGTGCCAGCAGCTTAGTAGCGGGTTACAATGAGCAGTTCTTC. The encoded protein is CASSLVAGYNEQFF.